These 21 T cell receptor beta chains originate from one sample sequenced in a study of T cells in Graves' hyperthyroidism and ophthalmopathy. Amplified regions were TCR beta CDR3 sequences from RNA transcripts. The HTBI set primed first-round TCR CDR3 RT-PCR. TCRdb independently ran MiXCR on the multiplex PCR reads; one entry per CDR3 protein. The sample holds 500,000 to 600,000 distinct CDR3 sequences; around 42% are singletons and the top ten take roughly 20%. The sample was peripheral blood or thyroid tissue (not recorded which). The receptors originated from an adult woman with Graves' disease, either hyperthyroidism or ophthalmopathy (not recorded which).

This clonotype was counted ten times or more. The chain has TRBV20-1 and TRBJ2-7; 10 bases are a match to TRBD2. Losses at the gene ends were 1 base for V and 0 bases for J; bases not matched to a gene: 9. CDR1 and CDR2 (germline): DFQATT, SNEGSKA (reference sequence). The CDR3 is 17 amino acids. The CDR3 loop is CSARAGLATGYSYEQYF. In DNA form, the CDR3 reads TGCAGTGCTAGAGCGGGACTAGCGACGGGCTACTCCTACGAGCAGTACTTC.

Many counts were recorded for this clonotype. This chain connects TRBV20-1 to TRBJ2-5; 16 nucleotides line up with TRBD2. CDR3 length: 16 amino acids. V trimming: 6 bases; J trimming: 4 bases; junction bases outside the gene matches: 8. From germline, CDR1 is DFQATT and CDR2 SNEGSKA (reference sequence). The CDR3 is CSAPGLAGGPAETQYF. The CDR3 DNA reads TGCAGTGCGCCGGGACTAGCGGGAGGGCCAGCAGAGACCCAGTACTTC.

This clonotype was picked up many times. The chain recombines TRBV7-9 with TRBJ1-1; the D is unclear. Germline V gene data show CDR1 as SEHNR and CDR2 as FQNEAQ (reference sequence). CDR3 length: 13 amino acids. V was clipped by 3 bases and J by 4 bases, with 9 bases between them. The chain's CDR3 is CASSFIPSTEAFF. For the CDR3, the DNA is TGTGCCAGCAGCTTTATACCGTCCACTGAAGCTTTCTTT.

This clonotype was recorded a few times. The genes are TRBV10-3 and TRBJ2-3; TRBD2 aligns across 7 bases. Germline V gene data show CDR1 as ENHRY and CDR2 as SYGVKD. The CDR3 has 15 residues. The J segment lost 2 bases and the V segment lost 3 bases, leaving 5 bases of the junction unmatched. In DNA form, the CDR3 reads TGTGCCATCAGTGACGAGCGGGGTAACACAGATACGCAGTATTTT. Translation gives CAISDERGNTDTQYF.

This clonotype appeared a single time. The CDR3 DNA follows: TGTGCCACCAGCAGAGACGGACAGACCTCTGGAAACACCATATATTTT. It is translated as CATSRDGQTSGNTIYF. The genes are TRBV15 and TRBJ1-3; a possible D gene is TRBD1 (6 bases). The CDR3 spans 16 residues. Germline V gene sequence: CDR1 LNHNV, CDR2 YYDKDF (reference sequence). The V and J ends lost 0 bases and 0 bases respectively, with 9 bases between them.

This clonotype was counted ten times or more. The V call is TRBV5-8, the J call TRBJ1-2; no reliable D call. The ends were cut back, 1 base at V and 2 bases at J, with 12 bases in the middle. The germline gives CDR1 SGHTS, CDR2 YDEGEE. The CDR3 has 15 amino acids. The CDR3 sequence: CASSLRSDINYGYTF. CDR3 sequence (DNA): TGTGCCAGCAGCTTGAGGAGCGATATAAACTATGGCTACACCTTC.

This clonotype was seen at least ten times. CDR3: CASSQREGRETQYF. CDR3 sequence (DNA): TGTGCCAGCAGCCAAAGGGAGGGGCGAGAGACCCAGTACTTC. This chain uses TRBV3-1 with TRBJ2-5; 7 bases align to TRBD2. Germline V gene lookup returns CDR1 LGHDT and CDR2 YNNKEL (reference sequence). CDR3 length equals 14 residues. Trimming at V came to 2 bases and at J to 4 bases, leaving 4 bases not matched to a gene.

This clonotype was detected ten times or more. The rearrangement uses TRBV7-9 and TRBJ2-7, with 11 positions matching TRBD1. CDR3 length: 16 amino acids. The trim removed 5 bases at V and 4 bases at J, leaving 10 bases unmatched. Germline values: CDR1 SEHNR, CDR2 FQNEAQ (reference sequence). The CDR3 DNA reads TGTGCCAGCAGCGCCCAAACCGGGACAGGGGGTTACGAGCAGTACTTC. Translating gives CASSAQTGTGGYEQYF.

Comments on this clonotype: The CDR3 does not close with the conserved phenylalanine or tryptophan, likely indicating a read error. The DNA is omitted, as the CDR3 cannot be located on it reliably, and the CDR3 follows TCRdb's listing. The chain is built from TRBV5-1 and TRBJ2-6; no check of the table's D call, TRBD1, against the DNA was made. In germline, CDR1 is SGHRS, CDR2 YFSETQ. The CDR3 contains 11 residues when both ends are counted. The CDR3: CASRRPGQGHT.

This clonotype was seen at least ten times. This chain joins TRBV11-2 and TRBJ2-7, with 9 bases lining up with TRBD1. Germline V gene lookup returns CDR1 SGHAT and CDR2 FQNNGV. Losses at the gene ends were 8 bases for V and 2 bases for J; bases not matched to a gene: 10. The CDR3 consists of 15 residues. The CDR3 DNA follows: TGTGCCAGCGGAAGATACCGACAGGGGGCCTACGAGCAGTACTTC. This codes for CASGRYRQGAYEQYF.

The chain joins TRBV7-9 to TRBJ1-6, with a weak D call TRBD1 (6 bases). This CDR3 spans 15 amino acids. V shed 1 base and J shed 6 bases, with 10 bases lying between them. CDR1 and CDR2 (germline): SEHNR, FQNEAQ (reference sequence). CDR3 in DNA: TGTGCCAGCAGCTTAGTACAGGGTGGTAATTCACCCCTCCACTTT. Its translation: CASSLVQGGNSPLHF.

This clonotype was seen a handful of times. The gene calls are TRBV7-8 and TRBJ2-7; D might be TRBD1 (6 bases). CDR1 and CDR2 from the germline V gene are SGHVS and FQNEAQ. The CDR3 is 13 residues long. V was clipped by 8 bases and J by 3 bases, with 14 bases between them. In nucleotides, the CDR3 is TGTGCCAGCGCTCAGACAGGCCTCTACGAGCAGTACTTC. It is translated as CASAQTGLYEQYF.

The chain employs TRBV29-1 and TRBJ2-2; the D is unclear. V shed 6 bases and J shed 3 bases, with 8 bases lying between them. Germline V gene sequence: CDR1 SQVTM, CDR2 ANQGSEA. The CDR3 is made up of 12 amino acids. CDR3 bases: TGCAGCGTCATTAGGGACACCGGGGAGCTGTTTTTT. Its protein is CSVIRDTGELFF.

This clonotype was detected only a few times. The chain employs TRBV27 and TRBJ2-7; D unresolved. CDR1 is MNHEY, CDR2 SMNVEV, per germline (reference sequence). The CDR3 has 13 residues. V lost 9 bases and J lost 9, with 21 bases in between. CDR3 nucleotide sequence: TGTGCCAGTGGTACGGGCGTCATTTTGGGGCAGTACTTC. Amino acids: CASGTGVILGQYF.

This clonotype was recorded only once. The chain employs TRBV29-1 and TRBJ2-7; D is unresolved. The germline V and J ends were trimmed by 7 bases and 2 bases, with 21 bases remaining between them. This CDR3 is built from 15 residues. CDR1 is SQVTM and CDR2 is ANQGSEA in the germline V gene. The CDR3 protein is CSAENWFGGTYEQYF. In nucleotides, the CDR3 is TGCAGCGCCGAAAACTGGTTCGGCGGCACCTACGAGCAGTACTTC.

V is TRBV30 and J is TRBJ1-6; maybe TRBD1 (5 bases). CDR1 is GTSNPN, CDR2 SVGIG, per germline (reference sequence). The length of the CDR3 is 13 residues. Trimming left V 5 bases short and J 5 bases short, with 10 bases between. CDR3 bases: TGTGCCTGGGCTCGAGGGGATAATTCACCCCTCCACTTT. This translates into CAWARGDNSPLHF.

Only a few counts were recorded for this clonotype. The chain couples TRBV2 to TRBJ2-2, with 10 bases identical to TRBD2. J gave up 6 bases and V 1 base, and 11 bases lay outside the gene matches. The CDR3 is made up of 18 amino acids. The V gene's germline CDR1 is SNHLY and CDR2 FYNNEI. The CDR3 loop reads CASSEGETLAGVSGELFF. The CDR3 nucleotides are TGTGCCAGCAGTGAAGGGGAGACTCTAGCGGGAGTTTCCGGGGAGCTGTTTTTT.

The J gene is TRBJ1-5, the V gene TRBV7-2; weak D call: TRBD1 (6 bases). Germline lookup yields CDR1 SGHTA and CDR2 FQGNSA. Trimming removed 7 bases from V and 3 bases from J, with 22 bases in between. This CDR3 has 17 residues. CDR3 coding DNA: TGTGCCAGCACCCTATCGGACAGCGGGGGTTACAATCAGCCCCAGCATTTT. Translation gives CASTLSDSGGYNQPQHF. Combining the CDR3 with reference TRBV7-2 and TRBJ1-5 gives the whole variable domain GAGVSQSPSNKVTEKGKDVELRCDPISGHTALYWYRQSLGQGLEFLIYFQGNSAPDKSGLPSDRFSAERTGGSVSTLTIQRTQQEDSAVYLCASTLSDSGGYNQPQHFGDGTRLSIL.

In regard to this clonotype: Its ends do not fully match the called genes, so a read error is possible. The chain joins TRBV10-2 to TRBJ2-7; 10 bases are shared with TRBD2. The germline V gene has CDR1 WSHSY and CDR2 SAAADI. CDR3 length equals 14 residues. The CDR3 region has the DNA TGTGCCAGCTATAGCGGGAGGCCCACCTACGAGCAGTACTTC. It is translated as CASYSGRPTYEQYF.

This clonotype was observed at least ten times. The chain has TRBV5-1 and TRBJ2-7, with a weak D call TRBD1 (6 bases). Per the germline V gene, CDR1 is SGHRS and CDR2 is YFSETQ. The CDR3 contains 14 residues. Trimming removed 0 bases from V and 3 bases from J, with 10 bases in between. CDR3 sequence (DNA): TGCGCCAGCAGCTTGGAGGCAGGGGTCTACGAGCAGTACTTC. Protein sequence: CASSLEAGVYEQYF.

This chain uses TRBV2 with TRBJ2-7, with TRBD1 identical over 10 bases. V was pared by 6 bases and J by 1 base, with 9 bases of the junction left unmatched. Germline CDR1 is SNHLY and CDR2 is FYNNEI. The CDR3 consists of 16 residues. CDR3 sequence (DNA): TGTGCCAGCAGCGCAATACCGGGACAGGGGTCCTACGAGCAGTACTTC. Protein: CASSAIPGQGSYEQYF.